This TCR beta chain was identified in a study of sequential checkpoint blockade in melanoma. Study-wide context: First-line arms were nivolumab then ipilimumab, or the reverse, randomized 1:1. After both sequences, patients received maintenance nivolumab.

Clones were sequenced by immunoSEQ multiplex PCR, and TCRdb holds only the in-frame ones, with some missing. Here the sample spans approximately 6,200 clones, about 85% being singletons. Treatment: randomized to nivolumab then ipilimumab (arm A) or the reverse (arm B). DNA-damaging chemotherapy had not been given to any patient beforehand. Live CD3+CD8+ CD19− CD56− cells were sorted from PBMCs. The clonotype was recovered from a human donor with melanoma. The specimen comprised CD8+ T cells sorted from blood (inferred from file names), sampled from a patient given nivolumab and ipilimumab in sequence.

CDR3 loop: CASSVEGSAANEKLFF. The CDR3 DNA is TGTGCCAGCAGCGTAGAGGGGTCGGCAGCTAATGAAAAACTGTTTTTT. The V gene is TRBV9, the J gene TRBJ1-4, with D possibly TRBD1 on 5 matching bases. Trimming removed 0 bases from V and 3 bases from J, with 12 bases in between. Germline V gives CDR1 SGDLS, CDR2 YYNGEE. The CDR3 runs 16 residues.